This T cell receptor beta chain was captured in a study of regulatory T cells in long-lasting Graves disease. This clonotype was observed at least ten times. Its antigen is unknown. The TCR beta library used iRepertoire HTBI primers with Arm-PCR amplification of CDR3. TCRdb re-analysed the multiplex PCR reads in MiXCR, keeping a single row per CDR3 protein. The sample records approximately 540,000 distinct CDR3 sequences, around 13% being singletons. Findings and caveats of the study: Accuracy was possibly reduced by small sample size.

Time point described: newly diagnosed GD, antithyroid drugs for less than 3 months. From PBMCs, RNA was extracted and then used to make the TCR library. The germline CDR1 and CDR2 sequences are SGHAT and FQNNGV. V was cut by 5 bases and J by 1 base, with 17 bases left in between. The length of the CDR3 is 17 residues. This sample also belongs to another study, concerning T cells in Graves' hyperthyroidism and ophthalmopathy. From that paper: It was considered stable Graves' hyperthyroidism when ophthalmopathy did not progress within 18 months. By a 13 V-J model, ophthalmopathy was set apart from stable hyperthyroidism.

J is TRBJ2-2 and V is TRBV11-2, with D unclear. The source was peripheral blood mononuclear cells (PBMCs), collected at new diagnosis, from a patient treated with antithyroid drugs. The origin of this receptor is a woman between 25 and 40 years old with Graves disease. In DNA, the CDR3 is TGTGCCAGCAGCACAACGGGTCTTTATGGGAACACCGGGGAGCTGTTTTTT. It is translated as CASSTTGLYGNTGELFF.